This TCR beta chain was identified during a study of response to subunit inactivated influenza vaccine. The CDR3 is made up of 15 amino acids. The germline V and J ends were trimmed by 5 bases and 0 bases, with 10 bases remaining between them. CDR1 and CDR2 (germline): SGHVS, FNYEAQ. One entry per CDR3 protein results from TCRdb running MiXCR on the RT-PCR reads. The sample gives more than 450,000 distinct CDR3 sequences, roughly 10% of which show up once; 11% is in the top ten. This clonotype has just a few counts. Another study also made use of these data, one on T cells expressing NK-cell markers. This second study notes: What made the TCR beta cDNA was 5'RACE template switching with UMIs.

This sequence originates from a man aged 50 to 60 who received an inactivated influenza vaccine. The chain has TRBV7-6 and TRBJ2-2, with unresolved D. The source was PBMCs from blood, collected on the day of vaccination. In nucleotides, the CDR3 is TGTGCCAGCAGCCCCCGGAGCACGAACACCGGGGAGCTGTTTTTT. Translating it yields CASSPRSTNTGELFF.